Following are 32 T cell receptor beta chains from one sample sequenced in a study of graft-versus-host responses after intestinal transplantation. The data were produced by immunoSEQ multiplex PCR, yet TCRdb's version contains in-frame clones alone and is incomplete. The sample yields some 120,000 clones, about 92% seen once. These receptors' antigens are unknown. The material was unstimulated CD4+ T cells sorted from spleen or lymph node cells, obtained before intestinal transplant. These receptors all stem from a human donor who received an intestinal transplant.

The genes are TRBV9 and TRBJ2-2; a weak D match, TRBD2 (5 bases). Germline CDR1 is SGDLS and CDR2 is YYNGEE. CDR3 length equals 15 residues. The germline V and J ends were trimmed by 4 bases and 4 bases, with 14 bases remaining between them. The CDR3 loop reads CASSPRVPGTGELFF. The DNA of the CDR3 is TGTGCCAGCAGCCCGCGGGTGCCGGGCACCGGGGAGCTGTTTTTT.

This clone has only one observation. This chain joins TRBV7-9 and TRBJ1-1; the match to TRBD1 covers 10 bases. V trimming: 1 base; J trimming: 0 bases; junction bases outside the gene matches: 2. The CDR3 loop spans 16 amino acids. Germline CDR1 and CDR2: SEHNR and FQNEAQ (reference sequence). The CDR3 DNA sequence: TGTGCCAGCAGCTTAGTGGGACAGGGGATGAACACTGAAGCTTTCTTT. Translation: CASSLVGQGMNTEAFF.

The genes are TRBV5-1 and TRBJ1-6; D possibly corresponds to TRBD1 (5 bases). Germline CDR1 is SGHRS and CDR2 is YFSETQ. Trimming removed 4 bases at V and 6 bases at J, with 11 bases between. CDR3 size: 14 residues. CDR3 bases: TGCGCCAGCAGCGTTTCGGGGCTTAATTCACCCCTCCACTTT. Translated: CASSVSGLNSPLHF.

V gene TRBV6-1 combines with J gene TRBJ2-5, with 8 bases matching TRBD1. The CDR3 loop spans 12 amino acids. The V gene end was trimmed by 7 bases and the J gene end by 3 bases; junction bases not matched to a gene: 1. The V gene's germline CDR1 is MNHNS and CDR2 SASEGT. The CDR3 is CASKDREETQYF. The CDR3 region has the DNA TGTGCCAGCAAGGACAGGGAAGAGACCCAGTACTTC.

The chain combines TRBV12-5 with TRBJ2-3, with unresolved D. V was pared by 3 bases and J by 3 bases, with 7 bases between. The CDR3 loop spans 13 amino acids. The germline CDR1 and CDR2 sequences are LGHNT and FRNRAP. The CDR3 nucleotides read TGTGCTAGTGGTTTATCGAGGACAGATACGCAGTATTTT. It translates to CASGLSRTDTQYF.

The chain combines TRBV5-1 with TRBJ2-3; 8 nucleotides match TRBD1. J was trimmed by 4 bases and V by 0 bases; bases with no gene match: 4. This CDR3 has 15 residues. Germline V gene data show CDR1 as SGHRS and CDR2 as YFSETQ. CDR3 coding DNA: TGCGCCAGCAGCTTGGGGACAGGGTTGGCAGATACGCAGTATTTT. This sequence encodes CASSLGTGLADTQYF.

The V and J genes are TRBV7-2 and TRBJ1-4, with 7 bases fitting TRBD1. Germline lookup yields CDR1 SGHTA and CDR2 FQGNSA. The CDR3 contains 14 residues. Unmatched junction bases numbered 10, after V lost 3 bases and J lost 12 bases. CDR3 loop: CASSFRGYGVELFF. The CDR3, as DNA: TGTGCCAGCAGCTTCAGGGGGTATGGGGTTGAACTGTTTTTT.

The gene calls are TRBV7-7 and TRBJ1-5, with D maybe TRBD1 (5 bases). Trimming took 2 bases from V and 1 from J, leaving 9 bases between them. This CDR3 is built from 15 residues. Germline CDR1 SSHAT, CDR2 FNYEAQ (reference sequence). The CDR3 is CASSLKHRSNQPQHF. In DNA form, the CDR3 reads TGTGCCAGCAGCTTAAAACACAGGAGCAATCAGCCCCAGCATTTT.

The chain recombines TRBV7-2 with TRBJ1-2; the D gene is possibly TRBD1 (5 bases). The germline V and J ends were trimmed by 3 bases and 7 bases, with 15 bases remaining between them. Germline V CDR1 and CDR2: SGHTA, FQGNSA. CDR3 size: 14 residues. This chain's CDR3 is CASSLVQVQGGYTF. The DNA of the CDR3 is TGTGCCAGCAGCTTGGTCCAGGTGCAGGGTGGCTACACCTTC.

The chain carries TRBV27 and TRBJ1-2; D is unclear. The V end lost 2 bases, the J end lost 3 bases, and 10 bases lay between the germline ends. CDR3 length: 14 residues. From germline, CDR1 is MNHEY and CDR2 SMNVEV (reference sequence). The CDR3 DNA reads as TGTGCCAGCAGTTTAAGGTCGGCAGACTATGGCTACACCTTC. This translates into CASSLRSADYGYTF.

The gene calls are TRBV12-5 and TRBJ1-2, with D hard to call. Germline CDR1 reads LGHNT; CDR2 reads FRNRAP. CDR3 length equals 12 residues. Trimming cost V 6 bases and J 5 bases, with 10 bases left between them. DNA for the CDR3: TGTGCTAGTGGCCTAAGAGGGTATGGCTACACCTTC. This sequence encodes CASGLRGYGYTF.

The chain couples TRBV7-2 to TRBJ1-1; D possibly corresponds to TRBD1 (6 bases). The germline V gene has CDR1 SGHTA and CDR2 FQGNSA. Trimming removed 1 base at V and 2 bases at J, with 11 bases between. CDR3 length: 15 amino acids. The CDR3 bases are TGTGCCAGCAGCTTAGGGGGGGCGGGTAACACTGAAGCTTTCTTT. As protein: CASSLGGAGNTEAFF.

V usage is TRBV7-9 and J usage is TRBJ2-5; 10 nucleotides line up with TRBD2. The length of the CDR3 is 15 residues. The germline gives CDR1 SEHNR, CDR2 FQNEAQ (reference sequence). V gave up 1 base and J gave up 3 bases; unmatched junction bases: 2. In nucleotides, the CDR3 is TGTGCCAGCAGCTTAGATCTAGCGGGGGAAGAGACCCAGTACTTC. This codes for CASSLDLAGEETQYF.

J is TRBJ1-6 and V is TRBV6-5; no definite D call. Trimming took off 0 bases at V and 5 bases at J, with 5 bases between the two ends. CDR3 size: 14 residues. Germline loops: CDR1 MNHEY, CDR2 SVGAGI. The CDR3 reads CASSYSTDNSPLHF. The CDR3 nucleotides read TGTGCCAGCAGTTACTCGACTGATAATTCACCCCTCCACTTT.

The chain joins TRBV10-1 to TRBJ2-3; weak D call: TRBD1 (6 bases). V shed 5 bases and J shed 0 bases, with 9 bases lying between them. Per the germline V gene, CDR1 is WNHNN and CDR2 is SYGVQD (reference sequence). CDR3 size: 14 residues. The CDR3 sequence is CASSKGQSTDTQYF. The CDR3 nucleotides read TGCGCCAGCAGTAAAGGACAGAGCACAGATACGCAGTATTTT.

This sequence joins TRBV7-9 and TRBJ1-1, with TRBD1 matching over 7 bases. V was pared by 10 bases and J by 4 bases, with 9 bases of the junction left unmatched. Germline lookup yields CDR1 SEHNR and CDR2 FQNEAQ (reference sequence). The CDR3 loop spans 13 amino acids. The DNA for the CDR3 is TGTGCCACCGCGTCTCAGGGGGGCACTGAAGCTTTCTTT. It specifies CATASQGGTEAFF.

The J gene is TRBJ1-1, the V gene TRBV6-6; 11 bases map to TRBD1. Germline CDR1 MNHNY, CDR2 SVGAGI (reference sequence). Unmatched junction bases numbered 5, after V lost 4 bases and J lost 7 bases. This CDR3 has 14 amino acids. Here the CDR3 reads CASSSGQGAIEAFF. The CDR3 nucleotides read TGTGCCAGCAGTTCCGGACAGGGGGCTATTGAAGCTTTCTTT.

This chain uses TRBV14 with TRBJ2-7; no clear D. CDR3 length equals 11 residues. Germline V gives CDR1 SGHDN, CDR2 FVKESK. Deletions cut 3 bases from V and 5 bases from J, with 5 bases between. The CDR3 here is CASSHGHEQYF. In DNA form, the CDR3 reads TGTGCCAGCAGCCACGGACACGAGCAGTACTTC.

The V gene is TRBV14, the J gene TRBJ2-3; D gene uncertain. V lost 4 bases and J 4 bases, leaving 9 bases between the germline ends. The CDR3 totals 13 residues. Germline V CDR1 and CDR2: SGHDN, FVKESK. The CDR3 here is CASSPRIADTQYF. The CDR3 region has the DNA TGTGCCAGCAGCCCCAGGATCGCAGATACGCAGTATTTT.

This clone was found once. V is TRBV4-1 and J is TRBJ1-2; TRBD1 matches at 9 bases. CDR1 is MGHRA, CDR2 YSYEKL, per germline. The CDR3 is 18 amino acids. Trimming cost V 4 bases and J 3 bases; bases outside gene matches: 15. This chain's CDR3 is CASSPDETGGLRDYGYTF. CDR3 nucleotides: TGCGCCAGCAGCCCCGATGAGACAGGGGGTTTAAGGGACTATGGCTACACCTTC.

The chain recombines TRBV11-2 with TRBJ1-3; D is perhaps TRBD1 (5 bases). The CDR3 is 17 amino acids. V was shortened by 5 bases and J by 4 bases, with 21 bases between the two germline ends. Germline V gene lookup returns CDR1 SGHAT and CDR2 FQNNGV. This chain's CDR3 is CASSLKTLGASGNTIYF. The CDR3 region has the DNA TGTGCCAGCAGCCTCAAGACCCTTGGGGCCTCGGGAAACACCATATATTTT.

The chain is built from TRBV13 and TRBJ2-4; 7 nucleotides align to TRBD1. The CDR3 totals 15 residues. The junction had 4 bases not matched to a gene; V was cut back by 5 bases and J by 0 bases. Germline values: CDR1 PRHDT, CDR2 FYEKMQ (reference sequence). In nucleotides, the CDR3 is TGTGCCAGCAGCACCCAGGGGGTAGCCAAAAACATTCAGTACTTC. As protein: CASSTQGVAKNIQYF.

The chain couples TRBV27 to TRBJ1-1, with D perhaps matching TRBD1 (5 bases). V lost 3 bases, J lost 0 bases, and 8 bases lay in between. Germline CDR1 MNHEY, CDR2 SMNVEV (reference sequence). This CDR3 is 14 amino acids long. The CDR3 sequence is CASSFGHMNTEAFF. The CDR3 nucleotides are TGTGCCAGCAGTTTCGGACATATGAACACTGAAGCTTTCTTT.

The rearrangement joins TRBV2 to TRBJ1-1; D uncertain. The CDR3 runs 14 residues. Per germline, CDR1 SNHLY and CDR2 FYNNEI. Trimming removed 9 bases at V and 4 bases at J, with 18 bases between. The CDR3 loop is CASLSELPVTEAFF. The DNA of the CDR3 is TGTGCCAGTCTCTCGGAACTCCCCGTCACTGAAGCTTTCTTT.

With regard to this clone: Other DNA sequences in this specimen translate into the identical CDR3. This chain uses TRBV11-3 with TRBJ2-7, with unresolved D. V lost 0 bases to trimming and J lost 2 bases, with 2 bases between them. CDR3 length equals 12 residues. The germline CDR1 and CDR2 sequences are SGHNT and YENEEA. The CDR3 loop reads CASSLDTYEQYF. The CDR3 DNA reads TGTGCCAGCAGCTTAGATACCTACGAGCAGTACTTC.

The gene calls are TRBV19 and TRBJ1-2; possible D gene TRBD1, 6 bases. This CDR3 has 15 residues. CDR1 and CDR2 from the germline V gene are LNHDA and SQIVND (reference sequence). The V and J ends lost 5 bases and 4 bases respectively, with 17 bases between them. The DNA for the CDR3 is TGTGCCAGTAGTCCCCCAGGGGTTAGAGGCTATGGCTACACCTTC. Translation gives CASSPPGVRGYGYTF.

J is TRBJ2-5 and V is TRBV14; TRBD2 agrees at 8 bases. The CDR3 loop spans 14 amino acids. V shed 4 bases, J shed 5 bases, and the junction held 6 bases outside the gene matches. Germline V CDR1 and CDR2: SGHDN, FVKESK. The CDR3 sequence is CASSPFGGRETQYF. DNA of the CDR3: TGTGCCAGCAGCCCCTTCGGCGGGAGGGAGACCCAGTACTTC.

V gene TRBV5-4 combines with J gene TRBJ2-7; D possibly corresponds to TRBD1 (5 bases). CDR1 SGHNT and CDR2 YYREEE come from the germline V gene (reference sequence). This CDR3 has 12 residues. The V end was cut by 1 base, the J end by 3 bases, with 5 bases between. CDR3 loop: CASSLTGYEQYF. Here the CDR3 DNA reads TGTGCCAGCAGCTTGACAGGCTACGAGCAGTACTTC.

The chain's CDR3 is CASSLSDRGIEAFF. CDR3 sequence (DNA): TGTGCCAGCTCACTATCGGACAGGGGAATTGAAGCTTTCTTT. V usage is TRBV18 and J usage is TRBJ1-1; TRBD1 aligns across 9 bases. After removal of 4 bases from V and 7 bases from J, the junction contained 7 bases not matched to a gene. CDR3 length equals 14 residues. Germline lookup yields CDR1 KGHSH and CDR2 LQKENI.

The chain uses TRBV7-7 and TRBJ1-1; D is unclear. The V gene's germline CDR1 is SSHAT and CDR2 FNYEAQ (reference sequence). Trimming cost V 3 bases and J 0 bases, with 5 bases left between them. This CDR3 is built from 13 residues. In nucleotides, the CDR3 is TGTGCCAGCAGCTTTTCTATGAACACTGAAGCTTTCTTT. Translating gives CASSFSMNTEAFF.

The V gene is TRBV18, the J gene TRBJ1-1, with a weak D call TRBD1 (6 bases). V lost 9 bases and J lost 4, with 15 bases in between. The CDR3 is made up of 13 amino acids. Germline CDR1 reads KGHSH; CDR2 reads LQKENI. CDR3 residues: CASWGAGVTEAFF. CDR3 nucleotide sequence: TGTGCCAGTTGGGGGGCTGGGGTCACTGAAGCTTTCTTT. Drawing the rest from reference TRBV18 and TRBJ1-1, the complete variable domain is NAGVMQNPRHLVRRRGQEARLRCSPMKGHSHVYWYRQLPEEGLKFMVYLQKENIIDESGMPKERFSAEFPKEGPSILRIQQVVRGDSAAYFCASWGAGVTEAFFGQGTRLTVV.

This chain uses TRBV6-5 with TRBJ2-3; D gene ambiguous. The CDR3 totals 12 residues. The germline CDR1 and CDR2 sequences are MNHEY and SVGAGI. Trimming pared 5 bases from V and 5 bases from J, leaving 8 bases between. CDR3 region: CASSEVLDTQYF. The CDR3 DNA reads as TGTGCCAGCAGTGAAGTTCTAGATACGCAGTATTTT.